This entry lists 18 T cell receptor beta chains sequenced from one sample in a study of blood T cell repertoires in COVID-19 (dated by TCRdb to the early 2020s). The method behind the library was the immunoSEQ multiplex PCR assay. The clones in this table, taken by TCRdb from immuneACCESS, are in-frame only. Not every clone is retained; where verified, under half of the shortfall comes from an unresolved V gene, and the cause of the rest is unknown. The sample table shows a few hundred thousand clones, and 85% are seen once. Around 7.2% of the sample goes to the ten largest clones. Sample: peripheral blood. These receptor sequences come from a human donor in a cohort sampled during active COVID-19.

The chain is built from TRBV6-5 and TRBJ2-3, with 8 bases matching TRBD1. With V trimmed by 8 bases and J by 3 bases, 7 bases remained unmatched. The length of the CDR3 is 14 residues. Germline loops: CDR1 MNHEY, CDR2 SVGAGI. CDR3 region: CASGRDRLTDTQYF. CDR3 coding DNA: TGTGCCAGCGGACGGGACAGGTTAACAGATACGCAGTATTTT.

The CDR3 sequence: CAISGDTGPNSPLHF. The DNA for the CDR3 is TGTGCCATCAGTGGGGACACAGGACCTAATTCACCCCTCCACTTT. The chain couples TRBV10-3 to TRBJ1-6, with D possibly matching TRBD1 (6 bases). This CDR3 is 15 amino acids long. CDR1 is ENHRY, CDR2 SYGVKD, per germline. V lost 4 bases and J 6 bases, leaving 13 bases between the germline ends.

This chain connects TRBV30 to TRBJ2-3, with D perhaps matching TRBD2 (7 bases). Germline CDR1 GTSNPN, CDR2 SVGIG (reference sequence). The CDR3 runs to 14 residues. Trimming took 0 bases from V and 4 from J, leaving 11 bases between them. As DNA, the CDR3 is TGTGCCTGGAGTGTAGGGGGGGCCTCAGATACGCAGTATTTT. Translated, it gives CAWSVGGASDTQYF.

V usage is TRBV19 and J usage is TRBJ2-1; TRBD1 agrees at 12 bases. CDR3 size: 16 residues. Germline CDR1 LNHDA, CDR2 SQIVND (reference sequence). Trimming cost V 4 bases and J 2 bases; bases outside gene matches: 3. The CDR3 protein is CASSRDRGQTYNEQFF. DNA for the CDR3: TGTGCCAGTAGTAGGGACAGGGGGCAAACCTACAATGAGCAGTTCTTC. The full variable domain, rest sourced from reference TRBV19 and TRBJ2-1, is DGGITQSPKYLFRKEGQNVTLSCEQNLNHDAMYWYRQDPGQGLRLIYYSQIVNDFQKGDIAEGYSVSREKKESFPLTVTSAQKNPTAFYLCASSRDRGQTYNEQFFGPGTRLTVL.

The chain links TRBV7-9 to TRBJ2-1, with TRBD2 as a possible D gene (5 bases). CDR1 and CDR2 (germline): SEHNR, FQNEAQ (reference sequence). Trimming took 5 bases from V and 5 from J, leaving 16 bases between them. This CDR3 is built from 15 residues. CDR3 DNA: TGTGCCAGCAGCCGTTCGAGCGGCCAAAACAATGAGCAGTTCTTC. It codes for CASSRSSGQNNEQFF.

The chain links TRBV3-1 (or the pseudogene TRBV3-2) to TRBJ2-5; a weak D match, TRBD1 (6 bases). This CDR3 region has 13 residues. Germline CDR1 and CDR2: LGHDT and YNNKEL (reference sequence). With 3 bases removed from V and 9 bases from J, the gap between germline ends came to 14 bases. CDR3 residues: CASSHRTDGAQYF. In DNA form, the CDR3 reads TGTGCCAGCAGCCACAGGACAGACGGGGCCCAGTACTTC.

The chain has TRBV5-6 and TRBJ1-5, with D tentatively TRBD1 (5 bases). This CDR3 region has 17 residues. Trimming left V 2 bases short and J 3 bases short, with 18 bases between. Germline CDR1 is SGHDT and CDR2 is YYEEEE. The CDR3 nucleotides read TGTGCCAGCAGCTTAAGACGACTGCAGGGCCTCAATCAGCCCCAGCATTTT. This encodes CASSLRRLQGLNQPQHF.

This clone was counted once. The chain joins TRBV30 to TRBJ1-1, with no clear D. Germline lookup yields CDR1 GTSNPN and CDR2 SVGIG (reference sequence). This CDR3 comprises 12 residues. The V end lost 5 bases, the J end lost 1 base, and 8 bases lay between the germline ends. CDR3 DNA: TGTGCCTGGCTCAGACAGAACACTGAAGCTTTCTTT. This codes for CAWLRQNTEAFF.

CDR3 region: CASSSPGWVAESTDTQYF. CDR3 in DNA: TGTGCCAGCAGCTCCCCGGGGTGGGTAGCGGAGAGCACAGATACGCAGTATTTT. The chain has TRBV7-8 and TRBJ2-3, with D possibly TRBD2 on 6 matching bases. Germline-derived CDR1 and CDR2 are SGHVS and FQNEAQ. Between the trimmed V and J ends, which lost 4 bases and 0 bases, there was a span of 20 bases. The CDR3 contains 18 residues.

This chain joins TRBV6-5 and TRBJ1-5; D might be TRBD1 (6 bases). Germline V gives CDR1 MNHEY, CDR2 SVGAGI. This CDR3 comprises 12 residues. V lost 7 bases, J lost 8 bases, and 12 bases lay in between. CDR3 amino acids: CASTRGTEPQHF. CDR3 nucleotides: TGTGCCAGCACAAGGGGGACGGAGCCCCAGCATTTT.

This clone was seen a handful of times. CDR3 residues: CASSLGTGFNQPQHF. As DNA, the CDR3 is TGTGCCAGCAGCTTAGGGACAGGGTTCAATCAGCCCCAGCATTTT. The chain combines TRBV7-8 with TRBJ1-5; TRBD1 aligns across 8 bases. The germline V gene has CDR1 SGHVS and CDR2 FQNEAQ. This CDR3 is built from 15 residues. Unmatched junction bases numbered 2, after V lost 1 base and J lost 3 bases.

The rearrangement uses TRBV7-3 and TRBJ1-1; D not resolved. The CDR3 sequence is 13 residues long. Trimming removed 9 bases from V and 3 bases from J, with 14 bases in between. Germline V gene sequence: CDR1 SGHTA, CDR2 FQGTGA. The CDR3 sequence is CASGETDYTEAFF. For the CDR3, the DNA is TGTGCCAGTGGGGAGACGGACTACACTGAAGCTTTCTTT.

This rearrangement joins TRBV12-3 or TRBV12-4 to TRBJ2-1; TRBD2 agrees at 10 bases. Trimming took 8 bases from V and 7 from J; bases not matched to a gene: 5. This CDR3 has 13 amino acids. The CDR3 sequence: CASVPLAGNEQFF. CDR3 sequence (DNA): TGTGCCAGCGTGCCACTAGCGGGGAATGAGCAGTTCTTC.

In DNA, the CDR3 is TGTGCCAGTAGACGAACGGGACAGCAAGAGACCCAGTACTTC. It translates to CASRRTGQQETQYF. This chain uses TRBV19 with TRBJ2-5; 7 bases match TRBD1. The CDR3 is 14 amino acids. Germline lookup yields CDR1 LNHDA and CDR2 SQIVND (reference sequence). The ends lost 6 bases at V and 2 bases at J; junction bases unmatched: 6.

V gene TRBV12-5 combines with J gene TRBJ2-3, with TRBD1 matching 8 bases. The CDR3 consists of 15 residues. The germline gives CDR1 LGHNT, CDR2 FRNRAP. V lost 5 bases to trimming and J lost 1 base; unmatched junction nucleotides: 5. Here the CDR3 DNA reads TGTGCTAGTGGTATTGGGACAGGCCGCACAGATACGCAGTATTTT. This translates into CASGIGTGRTDTQYF.

The chain recombines TRBV3-1 (or the pseudogene TRBV3-2) with TRBJ1-2; D is unresolved. The length of the CDR3 is 13 residues. V was clipped by 5 bases and J by 6 bases, with 13 bases between them. In germline, CDR1 is LGHDT, CDR2 YNNKEL (reference sequence). The CDR3 DNA reads as TGTGCCAGCAGCTCTCAGGAGGGAAATGGCTACACCTTC. Encoded protein: CASSSQEGNGYTF.

The chain uses TRBV6-6 and TRBJ1-2, with D hard to call. The length of the CDR3 is 12 residues. The germline V and J ends were trimmed by 0 bases and 8 bases, with 7 bases remaining between them. CDR1 MNHNY and CDR2 SVGAGI come from the germline V gene (reference sequence). For the CDR3, the DNA is TGTGCCAGCAGTTACTCGGGAGAAGGCTACACCTTC. This translates into CASSYSGEGYTF.

The V gene is TRBV5-4, the J gene TRBJ2-5; 7 bases map to TRBD1. The V gene's germline CDR1 is SGHNT and CDR2 YYREEE (reference sequence). This CDR3 is 15 amino acids long. V lost 4 bases, J lost 1 base, and 7 bases stayed unmatched. The CDR3 coding sequence is TGTGCCAGCAGCCGAGTCTGGGACAGCCAAGAGACCCAGTACTTC. Its translation is CASSRVWDSQETQYF.